The 24 T cell receptor beta chains reported below all come from one sample, sequenced in a study of cytotoxic CD8 clonotypes in ibrutinib-treated CLL. Here immunoSEQ multiplex PCR was the method, and the copy in TCRdb shows in-frame clones only, minus some. This sample has approximately 150,000 clones; about 72% occur once, and the top ten carry around a quarter. Source: PBMCs, taken after 12 months of ibrutinib treatment. Receptors originate from a human donor with chronic lymphocytic leukemia.

This clone was observed a few times. V usage is TRBV9 and J usage is TRBJ1-5; D is uncertain. V was trimmed by 0 bases and J by 7 bases, leaving 14 bases between them. The length of the CDR3 is 15 residues. Germline V gives CDR1 SGDLS, CDR2 YYNGEE. The CDR3 coding sequence is TGTGCCAGCAGCGTAGACGTAGGGTTTGGGCAGCCCCAGCATTTT. Translating gives CASSVDVGFGQPQHF.

The V gene is TRBV7-2, the J gene TRBJ2-7; a possible D gene is TRBD1 (6 bases). Trimming cost V 1 base and J 2 bases, with 12 bases left between them. Germline V CDR1 and CDR2: SGHTA, FQGNSA. There are 15 residues in the CDR3. The CDR3: CASSLEGTSPYEQYF. CDR3 nucleotides: TGTGCCAGCAGCTTAGAGGGGACATCACCCTACGAGCAGTACTTC.

The chain links TRBV4-1 to TRBJ2-7, with a weak D call TRBD1 (5 bases). Germline lookup yields CDR1 MGHRA and CDR2 YSYEKL. The CDR3 is 15 amino acids. V dropped 1 base and J dropped 5 bases, with 15 bases sitting between them. The CDR3 sequence is CASSQVTQGRNEQYF. The CDR3 nucleotides read TGCGCCAGCAGCCAAGTTACCCAGGGTAGGAACGAGCAGTACTTC.

The chain employs TRBV6-5 and TRBJ1-5; the D is unclear. Germline V gene sequence: CDR1 MNHEY, CDR2 SVGAGI. This CDR3 spans 13 amino acids. Trimming removed 2 bases from V and 4 bases from J, with 6 bases in between. The DNA for the CDR3 is TGTGCCAGCAGTTACGATACTAATCAGCCCCAGCATTTT. Its translation: CASSYDTNQPQHF.

In its sample, this clone was seen once. The V call is TRBV18, the J call TRBJ1-4; 8 bases fit TRBD1. The trim removed 3 bases at V and 8 bases at J, leaving 8 bases unmatched. The CDR3 runs to 15 residues. Germline CDR1 reads KGHSH; CDR2 reads LQKENI. The CDR3 protein is CASSPTGVVGEKLFF. The CDR3 region has the DNA TGTGCCAGCTCACCGACAGGGGTAGTGGGCGAAAAACTGTTTTTT.

This sequence joins TRBV4-1 and TRBJ2-7, with D perhaps TRBD1 or TRBD2 (5 bases each). The CDR3 loop spans 18 amino acids. Trimming shortened V by 4 bases and J by 2 bases, and 24 bases separated the two germline ends. The germline V gene encodes CDR1 MGHRA and CDR2 YSYEKL. Here the CDR3 reads CASSLSSVSGQSAYEQYF. Written as DNA, the CDR3 is TGCGCCAGCAGCCTATCCTCCGTGTCGGGGCAGAGCGCCTACGAGCAGTACTTC.

Only one count was recorded for this clone. In DNA, the CDR3 is TGTGCCAGCTCCTGGGTAGGGGGCACTGAAGCTTTCTTT. Protein sequence: CASSWVGGTEAFF. J is TRBJ1-1 and V is TRBV6-5; weak D call: TRBD1 (6 bases). Germline loops: CDR1 MNHEY, CDR2 SVGAGI. The CDR3 extends over 13 amino acids. Trimming removed 8 bases at V and 4 bases at J, with 14 bases between.

This rearrangement joins TRBV6-5 to TRBJ2-7, with TRBD1 identical over 7 bases. Germline V gives CDR1 MNHEY, CDR2 SVGAGI. The V gene end was trimmed by 3 bases and the J gene end by 4 bases; junction bases not matched to a gene: 12. This CDR3 is built from 16 residues. DNA for the CDR3: TGTGCCAGCAGTTATTCCCCCGGCAGGGGGATTTACGAGCAGTACTTC. Translated: CASSYSPGRGIYEQYF.

This clone was recorded a few times. DNA for the CDR3: TGCGCCAGCAACGCGGGGGCAACTAATGAAAAACTGTTTTTT. Its translation is CASNAGATNEKLFF. This chain connects TRBV5-1 to TRBJ1-4, with a tentative D call TRBD1 (5 bases). The V gene's germline CDR1 is SGHRS and CDR2 YFSETQ. Deletions cut 6 bases from V and 0 bases from J, with 9 bases between. This CDR3 is 14 amino acids long. The full variable domain, rest sourced from reference TRBV5-1 and TRBJ1-4, is KAGVTQTPRYLIKTRGQQVTLSCSPISGHRSVSWYQQTPGQGLQFLFEYFSETQRNKGNFPGRFSGRQFSNSRSEMNVSTLELGDSALYLCASNAGATNEKLFFGSGTQLSVL.

CDR3: CASSLANTDTQYF. CDR3 DNA: TGTGCCAGCAGCTTGGCGAACACAGATACGCAGTATTTT. The chain has TRBV5-8 and TRBJ2-3, with no clear D. The germline V and J ends were trimmed by 0 bases and 2 bases, with 4 bases remaining between them. The CDR3 runs to 13 residues. Germline V gene data show CDR1 as SGHTS and CDR2 as YDEGEE.

The chain links TRBV5-1 to TRBJ2-7; D gene ambiguous. The CDR3 is 12 residues long. V was clipped by 7 bases and J by 9 bases, with 17 bases between them. Germline V gives CDR1 SGHRS, CDR2 YFSETQ. For the CDR3, the DNA is TGCGCCAGCGCATCCCCAACGGCCGGGCAGTACTTC. Translating it yields CASASPTAGQYF.

The chain combines TRBV6-5 with TRBJ1-2; a weak D match, TRBD1 (6 bases). CDR1 is MNHEY and CDR2 is SVGAGI in the germline V gene. The CDR3 extends over 15 amino acids. V was cut by 8 bases and J by 4 bases, with 20 bases left in between. DNA for the CDR3: TGTGCCAGCGGGTCCGTCGGGGGGCTGGGCTATGGCTACACCTTC. This encodes CASGSVGGLGYGYTF.

Only one count was recorded for this clone. The J gene is TRBJ1-1, the V gene TRBV10-3; D gene uncertain. Germline V gives CDR1 ENHRY, CDR2 SYGVKD. This CDR3 spans 12 amino acids. Trimming removed 0 bases from V and 8 bases from J, with 7 bases in between. CDR3 DNA: TGTGCCATCAGTGAGTCGTCCCAGGAAGCTTTCTTT. Residues: CAISESSQEAFF.

The chain combines TRBV4-1 with TRBJ2-3, with TRBD2 matching 7 bases. J lost 5 bases, V lost 4 bases, and 3 bases had no gene match. The V gene's germline CDR1 is MGHRA and CDR2 YSYEKL. The CDR3 has 13 residues. The CDR3 is CASSPREQDTQYF. CDR3 sequence (DNA): TGCGCCAGCAGCCCGCGGGAGCAAGATACGCAGTATTTT.

This CDR3 is CASSLGGGLEETQYF. As DNA, the CDR3 is TGTGCCAGCAGCTTAGGAGGGGGTTTGGAAGAGACCCAGTACTTC. The chain is built from TRBV7-3 and TRBJ2-5, with D perhaps given as TRBD1 or TRBD2 (6 bases each). The CDR3 has 15 residues. V was pared by 2 bases and J by 3 bases, with 13 bases between. CDR1 and CDR2 (germline): SGHTA, FQGTGA.

The chain couples TRBV13 to TRBJ2-6; D is unclear. Germline-derived CDR1 and CDR2 are PRHDT and FYEKMQ (reference sequence). The CDR3 contains 15 residues. V shed 7 bases and J shed 1 base, with 11 bases lying between them. The CDR3 nucleotides are TGTGCCAGCACCTGGACGCTTTCTGGGGCCAACGTCCTGACTTTC. This translates into CASTWTLSGANVLTF.

This rearrangement joins TRBV27 to TRBJ2-7; either TRBD1 or TRBD2 may fit D (5 bases each). Germline values: CDR1 MNHEY, CDR2 SMNVEV (reference sequence). V lost 8 bases to trimming and J lost 2 bases, with 16 bases between them. The CDR3 consists of 14 residues. The CDR3 nucleotides read TGTGCCAGCCACGTTGGGGGTAATCCCTACGAGCAGTACTTC. Encoded protein: CASHVGGNPYEQYF.

V and J are TRBV4-1 and TRBJ1-5; D is unclear. The CDR3 has 17 amino acids. Trimming took off 0 bases at V and 0 bases at J, with 12 bases between the two ends. CDR1 is MGHRA and CDR2 is YSYEKL in the germline V gene. The CDR3 spells CASSQDLYRNSNQPQHF. As DNA, the CDR3 is TGCGCCAGCAGCCAAGATTTGTACAGAAATAGCAATCAGCCCCAGCATTTT.

V and J are TRBV19 and TRBJ1-1, with D hard to call. The V gene's germline CDR1 is LNHDA and CDR2 SQIVND (reference sequence). Trimming removed 3 bases from V and 5 bases from J, with 10 bases in between. The CDR3 has 13 residues. CDR3 residues: CASSIRGGTEAFF. As DNA, the CDR3 is TGTGCCAGTAGTATCCGCGGTGGGACTGAAGCTTTCTTT.

The rearrangement links TRBV6-5 to TRBJ1-1; D not certain. The length of the CDR3 is 14 residues. Germline-derived CDR1 and CDR2 are MNHEY and SVGAGI. With 1 base removed from V and 3 bases from J, the gap between germline ends came to 9 bases. The CDR3 region is CASSYFGRHTEAFF. The CDR3, as DNA: TGTGCCAGCAGTTACTTCGGGAGGCACACTGAAGCTTTCTTT.

This clone was detected a few times. This chain connects TRBV15 to TRBJ2-7; tentatively, D is TRBD2 (6 bases). CDR1 and CDR2 from the germline V gene are LNHNV and YYDKDF (reference sequence). The CDR3 has 13 residues. Trimming left V 1 base short and J 4 bases short, with 8 bases between. The CDR3 protein is CATSRVAEYEQYF. As DNA, the CDR3 is TGTGCCACCAGCAGAGTAGCGGAGTACGAGCAGTACTTC. The full variable domain, completed using reference TRBV15 and TRBJ2-7, is DAMVIQNPRYQVTQFGKPVTLSCSQTLNHNVMYWYQQKSSQAPKLLFHYYDKDFNNEADTPDNFQSRRPNTSFCFLDIRSPGLGDTAMYLCATSRVAEYEQYFGPGTRLTVT.

The chain recombines TRBV4-1 with TRBJ1-1, with D uncertain. The CDR3 totals 12 residues. Germline CDR1 reads MGHRA; CDR2 reads YSYEKL. V lost 3 bases and J lost 7, with 9 bases in between. The CDR3 here is CASSHTDYEAFF. In nucleotides, the CDR3 is TGCGCCAGCAGCCATACAGACTATGAAGCTTTCTTT.

The chain employs TRBV2 and TRBJ2-5, with 9 bases lining up with TRBD1. The CDR3 has 15 amino acids. CDR1 is SNHLY, CDR2 FYNNEI, per germline. The trim removed 3 bases at V and 2 bases at J, leaving 4 bases unmatched. CDR3 region: CASSEGTGFQETQYF. The CDR3 bases are TGTGCCAGCAGTGAGGGGACAGGGTTTCAAGAGACCCAGTACTTC.

The chain combines TRBV27 with TRBJ1-5; TRBD1 might be the D (5 bases). This CDR3 has 11 amino acids. Trimming cost V 11 bases and J 2 bases, with 7 bases left between them. Germline V CDR1 and CDR2: MNHEY, SMNVEV (reference sequence). CDR3 nucleotide sequence: TGTGCCGTGGGGGGCAATCAGCCCCAGCATTTT. Translated, it gives CAVGGNQPQHF.